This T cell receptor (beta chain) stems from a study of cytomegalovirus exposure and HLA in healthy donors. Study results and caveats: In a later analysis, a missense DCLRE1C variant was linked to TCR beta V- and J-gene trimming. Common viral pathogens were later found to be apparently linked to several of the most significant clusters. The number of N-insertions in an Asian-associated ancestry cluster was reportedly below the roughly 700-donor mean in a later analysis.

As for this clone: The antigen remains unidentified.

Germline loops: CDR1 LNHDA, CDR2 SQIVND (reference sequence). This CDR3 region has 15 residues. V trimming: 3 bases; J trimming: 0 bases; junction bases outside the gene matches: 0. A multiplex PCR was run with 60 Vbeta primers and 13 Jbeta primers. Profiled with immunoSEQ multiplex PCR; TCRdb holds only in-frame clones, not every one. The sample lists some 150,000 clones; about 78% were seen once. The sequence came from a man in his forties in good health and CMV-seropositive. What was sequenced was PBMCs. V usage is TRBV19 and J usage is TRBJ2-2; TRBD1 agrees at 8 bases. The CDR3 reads CASSMGQANTGELFF. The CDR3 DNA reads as TGTGCCAGTAGTATGGGACAGGCGAACACCGGGGAGCTGTTTTTT.